This is a list of T cell receptor beta chains from one sample in a study of blood T cell repertoires in COVID-19. Sequencing was performed with immunoSEQ multiplex PCR; in TCRdb, only in-frame clones are kept and a portion is missing. The sample consists of around 300,000 clones, roughly 85% of them appearing once. Sequenced: peripheral blood. The receptors shown here come from a woman aged 30 to 39 with active or convalescent COVID-19. Each CDR3 is given with its conserved first and last residue. A D gene is named only where the DNA matches it firmly. Clone size is stated in some rows and not others, as once, few, many or a class when expanded.

d_call: TRBD1; j_call: TRBJ1-6; clone_size: -; v_call: TRBV3-1/TRBV3-2; cdr3_aa: CASSPRTGGNSPLHF; cdr3_nt: TGTGCCAGCAGCCCGAGGACAGGAGGCAATTCACCCCTCCACTTT
d_call: TRBD1; j_call: TRBJ2-4; clone_size: -; v_call: TRBV4-2; cdr3_aa: CASSRALTGVETKNIQYF; cdr3_nt: TGTGCCAGCAGCCGGGCCCTTACAGGGGTCGAGACCAAAAACATTCAGTACTTC
d_call: -; j_call: TRBJ1-6; clone_size: -; v_call: TRBV6-5; cdr3_aa: CASRGHPAENSPLHF; cdr3_nt: TGTGCCAGCAGGGGACACCCCGCGGAGAATTCACCCCTCCACTTT
d_call: -; j_call: TRBJ2-1; clone_size: -; v_call: TRBV7-9; cdr3_aa: CASSQTGDQQFF; cdr3_nt: TGTGCCAGCAGCCAAACGGGGGACCAGCAGTTCTTC
d_call: -; j_call: TRBJ2-2; clone_size: -; v_call: TRBV5-1; cdr3_aa: CASSRDTSRSGELFF; cdr3_nt: TGCGCCAGCAGCCGTGACACGTCAAGGTCCGGGGAGCTGTTTTTT
d_call: -; j_call: TRBJ2-1; clone_size: -; v_call: TRBV15; cdr3_aa: CATSRDTSLVKQFF; cdr3_nt: TGTGCCACCAGCAGAGATACCAGTCTAGTAAAGCAGTTCTTC
d_call: -; j_call: TRBJ1-2; clone_size: once; v_call: TRBV7-9; cdr3_aa: CASSVGGRSRGGYTF; cdr3_nt: TGTGCCAGCAGCGTAGGAGGACGCAGCCGGGGTGGCTACACCTTC
d_call: -; j_call: TRBJ2-4; clone_size: few; v_call: TRBV30; cdr3_aa: CAWRPTGRYIQYF; cdr3_nt: TGTGCCTGGAGGCCGACAGGAAGGTACATTCAGTACTTC
d_call: -; j_call: TRBJ1-1; clone_size: -; v_call: TRBV19; cdr3_aa: CASSWDTTSNTEAFF; cdr3_nt: TGTGCCAGTAGTTGGGACACAACCTCGAACACTGAAGCTTTCTTT
d_call: TRBD1; j_call: TRBJ2-1; clone_size: -; v_call: TRBV9; cdr3_aa: CASSVSGTGSNEQFF; cdr3_nt: TGTGCCAGCAGCGTGTCCGGGACAGGTTCCAATGAGCAGTTCTTC
d_call: -; j_call: TRBJ2-1; clone_size: once; v_call: TRBV2; cdr3_aa: CASQGYEQFF; cdr3_nt: TGTGCCAGCCAGGGGTATGAGCAGTTCTTC
d_call: -; j_call: TRBJ2-5; clone_size: -; v_call: TRBV12-3/TRBV12-4; cdr3_aa: CASSLGAQETQYF; cdr3_nt: TGTGCCAGCAGTTTGGGGGCCCAAGAGACCCAGTACTTC
d_call: -; j_call: TRBJ2-5; clone_size: -; v_call: TRBV4-2; cdr3_aa: CASSQEGKGRETQYF; cdr3_nt: TGTGCCAGCAGCCAAGAGGGGAAGGGGCGGGAGACCCAGTACTTC
d_call: TRBD2; j_call: TRBJ2-7; clone_size: -; v_call: TRBV6-5; cdr3_aa: CASRISGGAYEQYF; cdr3_nt: TGTGCCAGCAGGATCAGCGGGGGGGCTTACGAGCAGTACTTC
d_call: -; j_call: TRBJ2-7; clone_size: -; v_call: TRBV24-1; cdr3_aa: CATSDHLGHYEQYF; cdr3_nt: TGTGCCACCAGTGATCATCTGGGGCACTACGAGCAGTACTTC
d_call: -; j_call: TRBJ2-1; clone_size: -; v_call: TRBV7-3; cdr3_aa: CASSLTPAQGQFF; cdr3_nt: TGTGCCAGCAGCTTAACCCCCGCCCAGGGGCAGTTCTTC
d_call: -; j_call: TRBJ2-7; clone_size: -; v_call: TRBV6-1; cdr3_aa: CASSDQGYEQYF; cdr3_nt: TGTGCCAGCAGTGATCAGGGCTACGAGCAGTACTTC
d_call: -; j_call: TRBJ1-6; clone_size: -; v_call: TRBV6-5; cdr3_aa: CASRVQDNSPLHF; cdr3_nt: TGTGCCAGCAGGGTCCAGGATAATTCACCCCTCCACTTT
d_call: TRBD2; j_call: TRBJ2-7; clone_size: -; v_call: TRBV5-5; cdr3_aa: CASSLEVAGGPYEQYF; cdr3_nt: TGTGCCAGCAGCTTGGAAGTAGCGGGGGGCCCCTACGAGCAGTACTTC
d_call: -; j_call: TRBJ2-1; clone_size: once; v_call: TRBV5-1; cdr3_aa: CASSLELAYNEQFF; cdr3_nt: TGCGCCAGCAGCTTGGAACTAGCCTACAATGAGCAGTTCTTC
d_call: -; j_call: TRBJ2-3; clone_size: -; v_call: TRBV6-5; cdr3_aa: CATYEGGNTDTQYF; cdr3_nt: TGTGCCACCTATGAGGGAGGAAACACAGATACGCAGTATTTT
d_call: TRBD1; j_call: TRBJ1-2; clone_size: -; v_call: TRBV27; cdr3_aa: CASSSAGGSHLNYGYTF; cdr3_nt: TGTGCCAGCAGTTCCGCAGGGGGCTCCCACCTCAACTATGGCTACACCTTC
d_call: -; j_call: TRBJ1-2; clone_size: -; v_call: TRBV27; cdr3_aa: CASKLSGGGDGYTF; cdr3_nt: TGTGCCAGCAAGCTTTCGGGGGGCGGGGATGGCTACACCTTC
d_call: -; j_call: TRBJ1-1; clone_size: -; v_call: TRBV6-2/TRBV6-3; cdr3_aa: CASSYFPGNTEAFF; cdr3_nt: TGTGCCAGCAGTTACTTTCCAGGGAACACTGAAGCTTTCTTT
d_call: TRBD1; j_call: TRBJ2-5; clone_size: -; v_call: TRBV5-5; cdr3_aa: CASSLGQPQETQYF; cdr3_nt: TGTGCCAGCAGCCTGGGACAGCCCCAAGAGACCCAGTACTTC
d_call: -; j_call: TRBJ2-6; clone_size: -; v_call: TRBV24-1; cdr3_aa: CATSGSDSLSGANVLTF; cdr3_nt: TGTGCCACCAGTGGTTCGGACAGCCTCTCTGGGGCCAACGTCCTGACTTTC
d_call: -; j_call: TRBJ1-5; clone_size: -; v_call: TRBV3-1/TRBV3-2; cdr3_aa: CASSQDTGQPQHF; cdr3_nt: TGTGCCAGCAGCCAAGATACGGGGCAGCCCCAGCATTTT
d_call: TRBD2; j_call: TRBJ2-3; clone_size: once; v_call: TRBV13; cdr3_aa: CASSSSGGAYLGGQYF; cdr3_nt: TGTGCCAGCAGCTCGAGCGGGGGGGCTTATCTTGGCGGGCAGTATTTT
d_call: TRBD1; j_call: TRBJ2-1; clone_size: -; v_call: TRBV7-9; cdr3_aa: CASSPWLGQDLNEQFF; cdr3_nt: TGTGCCAGCAGTCCTTGGCTGGGACAGGACCTCAATGAGCAGTTCTTC
d_call: TRBD1; j_call: TRBJ2-1; clone_size: -; v_call: TRBV6-5; cdr3_aa: CASILTGGHEQFF; cdr3_nt: TGTGCCAGCATTCTGACAGGGGGTCATGAGCAGTTCTTC
d_call: TRBD1; j_call: TRBJ1-1; clone_size: -; v_call: TRBV5-1; cdr3_aa: CASSLEDRTEAFF; cdr3_nt: TGCGCCAGCAGCTTGGAGGACAGGACTGAAGCTTTCTTT
d_call: TRBD1; j_call: TRBJ1-1; clone_size: -; v_call: TRBV5-1; cdr3_aa: CASSVQTGGTEAFF; cdr3_nt: TGCGCCAGCAGCGTCCAGACAGGGGGCACTGAAGCTTTCTTT
d_call: TRBD1; j_call: TRBJ1-3; clone_size: -; v_call: TRBV18; cdr3_aa: CASSPATGRDTIYF; cdr3_nt: TGTGCCAGCTCACCAGCGACAGGGCGGGACACCATATATTTT
d_call: TRBD1; j_call: TRBJ2-5; clone_size: -; v_call: TRBV7-6; cdr3_aa: CASSLNRGSQETQYF; cdr3_nt: TGTGCCAGCAGCTTAAACAGGGGTTCCCAAGAGACCCAGTACTTC
d_call: -; j_call: TRBJ1-1; clone_size: -; v_call: TRBV11-1; cdr3_aa: CASSLGRGRNTEAFF; cdr3_nt: TGTGCCAGCAGCTTAGGACGGGGTCGGAACACTGAAGCTTTCTTT
d_call: -; j_call: TRBJ1-5; clone_size: few; v_call: TRBV30; cdr3_aa: CAWGVWGQPQHF; cdr3_nt: TGTGCCTGGGGAGTTTGGGGCCAGCCCCAGCATTTT
d_call: TRBD1; j_call: TRBJ2-3; clone_size: -; v_call: TRBV29-1; cdr3_aa: CSITGGIDTQYF; cdr3_nt: TGCAGCATAACAGGGGGCATAGATACGCAGTATTTT
d_call: -; j_call: TRBJ1-5; clone_size: few; v_call: TRBV30; cdr3_aa: CAWSVGGSNQPQHF; cdr3_nt: TGTGCCTGGAGTGTGGGGGGAAGCAATCAGCCCCAGCATTTT
d_call: -; j_call: TRBJ2-1; clone_size: -; v_call: TRBV6-6; cdr3_aa: CASSYPGTLNEQFF; cdr3_nt: TGTGCCAGCAGTTACCCGGGGACTTTAAATGAGCAGTTCTTC
d_call: -; j_call: TRBJ1-1; clone_size: -; v_call: TRBV6-5; cdr3_aa: CASSYSIQGTTEAFF; cdr3_nt: TGTGCCAGCAGTTACTCGATTCAGGGTACCACTGAAGCTTTCTTT
d_call: TRBD1; j_call: TRBJ1-2; clone_size: -; v_call: TRBV29-1; cdr3_aa: CSADRGGYGYTF; cdr3_nt: TGCAGCGCCGACAGGGGTGGCTATGGCTACACCTTC
d_call: TRBD1; j_call: TRBJ2-3; clone_size: -; v_call: TRBV7-9; cdr3_aa: CASSRQGAHTQYF; cdr3_nt: TGTGCCAGCAGCAGACAGGGGGCGCATACGCAGTATTTT
d_call: TRBD2; j_call: TRBJ2-3; clone_size: -; v_call: TRBV9; cdr3_aa: CASSAVGNSGGAVFADTQYF; cdr3_nt: TGTGCCAGCAGCGCCGTAGGGAACAGCGGGGGGGCAGTTTTCGCAGATACGCAGTATTTT
d_call: TRBD1; j_call: TRBJ1-5; clone_size: -; v_call: TRBV19; cdr3_aa: CATHPGQGLWPQHF; cdr3_nt: TGTGCCACCCACCCGGGACAGGGGTTATGGCCCCAGCATTTT
d_call: TRBD2; j_call: TRBJ2-1; clone_size: -; v_call: TRBV6-2/TRBV6-3; cdr3_aa: CASSDDGTSGNNEQFF; cdr3_nt: TGTGCCAGCAGTGACGACGGGACTAGCGGGAACAATGAGCAGTTCTTC
d_call: -; j_call: TRBJ2-2; clone_size: -; v_call: TRBV7-9; cdr3_aa: CASSSQAGELFF; cdr3_nt: TGTGCCAGCAGCTCTCAGGCCGGGGAGCTGTTTTTT
d_call: TRBD2; j_call: TRBJ2-3; clone_size: -; v_call: TRBV4-3; cdr3_aa: CASSQDAASGASSTDTQYF; cdr3_nt: TGCGCCAGCAGCCAAGACGCGGCTAGCGGTGCTTCTAGCACAGATACGCAGTATTTT
d_call: -; j_call: TRBJ2-7; clone_size: -; v_call: TRBV9; cdr3_aa: CASSVGDASGQYF; cdr3_nt: TGTGCCAGCAGCGTAGGAGATGCCAGCGGGCAGTACTTC
d_call: -; j_call: TRBJ1-2; clone_size: few; v_call: TRBV4-1; cdr3_aa: CASSRDNIYGYTF; cdr3_nt: TGCGCCAGCAGTCGGGACAACATCTATGGCTACACCTTC
d_call: TRBD1; j_call: TRBJ1-1; clone_size: -; v_call: TRBV6-1; cdr3_aa: CASSEPRQGTIYREAFF; cdr3_nt: TGTGCCAGCAGTGAGCCCCGACAGGGGACTATCTATCGTGAAGCTTTCTTT
d_call: TRBD1; j_call: TRBJ1-2; clone_size: few; v_call: TRBV28; cdr3_aa: CASSPDGQGNIRGYTF; cdr3_nt: TGTGCCAGCAGTCCTGACGGACAGGGGAATATTAGAGGCTACACCTTC
d_call: -; j_call: TRBJ1-2; clone_size: -; v_call: TRBV7-2; cdr3_aa: CASSLALSSLVGYTF; cdr3_nt: TGTGCCAGCAGCTTAGCTCTAAGTAGCCTAGTCGGCTACACCTTC
d_call: TRBD1; j_call: TRBJ2-7; clone_size: few; v_call: TRBV18; cdr3_aa: CASSAGTGVEQYF; cdr3_nt: TGTGCCAGCTCGGCCGGGACAGGGGTCGAGCAGTACTTC
d_call: TRBD1; j_call: TRBJ2-7; clone_size: -; v_call: TRBV6-5; cdr3_aa: CASSPRDRGIEQYF; cdr3_nt: TGTGCCAGCAGCCCCCGGGACAGGGGCATCGAGCAGTACTTC
d_call: -; j_call: TRBJ2-2; clone_size: once; v_call: TRBV30; cdr3_aa: CAWSVLDTGELFF; cdr3_nt: TGTGCCTGGAGTGTACTGGACACCGGGGAGCTGTTTTTT